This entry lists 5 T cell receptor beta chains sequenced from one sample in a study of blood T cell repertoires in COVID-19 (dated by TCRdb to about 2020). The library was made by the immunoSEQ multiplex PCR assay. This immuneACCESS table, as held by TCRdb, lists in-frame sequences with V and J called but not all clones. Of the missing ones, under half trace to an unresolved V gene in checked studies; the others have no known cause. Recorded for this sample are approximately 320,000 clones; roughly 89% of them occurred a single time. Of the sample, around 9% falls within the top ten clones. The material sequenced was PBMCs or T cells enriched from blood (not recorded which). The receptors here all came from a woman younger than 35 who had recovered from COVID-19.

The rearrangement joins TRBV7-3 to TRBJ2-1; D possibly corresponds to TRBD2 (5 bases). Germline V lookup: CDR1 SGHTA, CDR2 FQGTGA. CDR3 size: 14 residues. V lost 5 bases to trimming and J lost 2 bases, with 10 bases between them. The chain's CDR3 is CASSPYGAYNEQFF. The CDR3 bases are TGTGCCAGCAGCCCCTACGGGGCCTACAATGAGCAGTTCTTC.

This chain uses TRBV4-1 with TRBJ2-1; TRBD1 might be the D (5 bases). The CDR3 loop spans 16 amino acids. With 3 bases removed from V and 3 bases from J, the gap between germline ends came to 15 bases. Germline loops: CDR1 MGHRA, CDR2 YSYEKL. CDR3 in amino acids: CASSQTVGRDYNEQFF. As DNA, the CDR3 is TGCGCCAGCAGCCAGACAGTTGGACGAGACTACAATGAGCAGTTCTTC.

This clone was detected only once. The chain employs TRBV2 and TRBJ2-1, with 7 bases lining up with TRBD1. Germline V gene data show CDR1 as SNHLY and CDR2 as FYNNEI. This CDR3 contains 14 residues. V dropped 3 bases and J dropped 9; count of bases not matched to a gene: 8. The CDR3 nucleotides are TGTGCCAGCAGTGATCGGATGTCAGGGGGTGAGCAGTTCTTC. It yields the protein CASSDRMSGGEQFF. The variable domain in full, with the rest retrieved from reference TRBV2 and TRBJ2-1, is EPEVTQTPSHQVTQMGQEVILRCVPISNHLYFYWYRQILGQKVEFLVSFYNNEISEKSEIFDDQFSVERPDGSNFTLKIRSTKLEDSAMYFCASSDRMSGGEQFFGPGTRLTVL.

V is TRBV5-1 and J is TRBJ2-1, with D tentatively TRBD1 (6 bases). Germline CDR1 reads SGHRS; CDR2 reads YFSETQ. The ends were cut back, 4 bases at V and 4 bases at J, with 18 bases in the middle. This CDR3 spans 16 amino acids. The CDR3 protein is CASSKGELLEYNEQFF. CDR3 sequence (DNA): TGCGCCAGCAGCAAGGGGGAACTCCTAGAATACAATGAGCAGTTCTTC. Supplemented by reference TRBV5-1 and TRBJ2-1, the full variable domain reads KAGVTQTPRYLIKTRGQQVTLSCSPISGHRSVSWYQQTPGQGLQFLFEYFSETQRNKGNFPGRFSGRQFSNSRSEMNVSTLELGDSALYLCASSKGELLEYNEQFFGPGTRLTVL.

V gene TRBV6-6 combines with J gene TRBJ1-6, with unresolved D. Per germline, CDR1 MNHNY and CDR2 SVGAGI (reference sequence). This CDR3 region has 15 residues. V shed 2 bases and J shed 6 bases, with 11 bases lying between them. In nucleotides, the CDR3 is TGTGCCAGCAGTTACCTCGGGTTAGGTAATTCACCCCTCCACTTT. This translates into CASSYLGLGNSPLHF.